Listed here are 19 T cell receptor beta chains from one sample, sequenced in a study of blood T cell repertoires in COVID-19. Libraries were prepared by immunoSEQ multiplex PCR; TCRdb keeps only in-frame clonotypes and omits some of them. This table holds approximately 29,000 clones, about 92% found once. Sequencing used peripheral blood. The receptor source for this set is a woman in her 70s with COVID-19, enrolled during active disease.

This rearrangement joins TRBV27 to TRBJ2-1; TRBD2 is a possible D gene (6 bases). This CDR3 is 13 amino acids long. CDR1 MNHEY and CDR2 SMNVEV come from the germline V gene (reference sequence). V lost 7 bases and J 4 bases, leaving 11 bases between the germline ends. CDR3 loop: CASTGDFYNEQFF. The CDR3 DNA reads as TGTGCCAGCACCGGGGACTTTTACAATGAGCAGTTCTTC.

The rearrangement joins TRBV14 to TRBJ1-4; D uncertain. Deletions cut 0 bases from V and 5 bases from J, with 16 bases between. The CDR3 extends over 17 amino acids. Germline CDR1 SGHDN, CDR2 FVKESK. The CDR3 reads CASSQELAHGRNEKLFF. In DNA form, the CDR3 reads TGTGCCAGCAGCCAAGAACTAGCCCATGGGCGGAATGAAAAACTGTTTTTT.

The gene calls are TRBV28 and TRBJ2-3, with D possibly matching TRBD2 (5 bases). V was shortened by 6 bases and J by 7 bases, with 14 bases between the two germline ends. Germline CDR1 MDHEN, CDR2 SYDVKM. The CDR3 totals 13 residues. The CDR3 nucleotides read TGTGCCAGCAGCGACCCACCCGGGAATACGCAGTATTTT. Encoded protein: CASSDPPGNTQYF.

This clone appeared a single time. The chain employs TRBV7-8 and TRBJ1-5; no clear D gene. Deletions cut 5 bases from V and 4 bases from J, with 15 bases between. The CDR3 sequence is 15 residues long. Germline values: CDR1 SGHVS, CDR2 FQNEAQ. The CDR3 DNA follows: TGTGCCAGCAGCCCCAATCGGGGTGGGAATCAGCCCCAGCATTTT. Translation gives CASSPNRGGNQPQHF. The entire variable domain, with the rest obtained from reference TRBV7-8 and TRBJ1-5, is as follows: GAGVSQSPRYKVAKRGQDVALRCDPISGHVSLFWYQQALGQGPEFLTYFQNEAQLDKSGLPSDRFFAERPEGSVSTLKIQRTQQEDSAVYLCASSPNRGGNQPQHFGDGTRLSIL.

V and J are TRBV19 and TRBJ1-2; D is ambiguous. The length of the CDR3 is 13 residues. Germline V lookup: CDR1 LNHDA, CDR2 SQIVND (reference sequence). Trimming took 3 bases from V and 3 from J, leaving 8 bases between them. DNA for the CDR3: TGTGCCAGTAGTATCCCGTCGGACTATGGCTACACCTTC. It specifies CASSIPSDYGYTF.

The chain joins TRBV11-2 to TRBJ2-3, with D maybe TRBD1 (5 bases). V was trimmed by 3 bases and J by 3 bases, leaving 10 bases between them. From germline, CDR1 is SGHAT and CDR2 FQNNGV. The CDR3 runs to 14 residues. This CDR3 is CASSLNRMTDTQYF. The CDR3, as DNA: TGTGCCAGCAGCTTGAACAGGATGACAGATACGCAGTATTTT.

The V call is TRBV19, the J call TRBJ2-1; TRBD2 is a possible D gene (6 bases). Germline CDR1 reads LNHDA; CDR2 reads SQIVND (reference sequence). The germline V and J ends were trimmed by 7 bases and 4 bases, with 8 bases remaining between them. This CDR3 region has 12 residues. The CDR3 spells CASTSDYNEQFF. In nucleotides, the CDR3 is TGTGCCAGTACTAGCGATTACAATGAGCAGTTCTTC.

This clone was counted a single time. CDR3 in DNA: TGTGCCAGCAGCCCTCTAGCGGGAGCGGCAGATACGCAGTATTTT. This translates into CASSPLAGAADTQYF. The genes are TRBV14 and TRBJ2-3; TRBD2 agrees at 10 bases. Germline lookup yields CDR1 SGHDN and CDR2 FVKESK. CDR3 size: 15 residues. V was clipped by 4 bases and J by 4 bases; unmatched bases: 5. The entire variable domain, with the rest obtained from reference TRBV14 and TRBJ2-3, is as follows: EAGVTQFPSHSVIEKGQTVTLRCDPISGHDNLYWYRRVMGKEIKFLLHFVKESKQDESGMPNNRFLAERTGGTYSTLKVQPAELEDSGVYFCASSPLAGAADTQYFGPGTRLTVL.

J is TRBJ1-1 and V is TRBV18; 8 nucleotides agree with TRBD1. Germline V gene data show CDR1 as KGHSH and CDR2 as LQKENI. Losses at the gene ends were 3 bases for V and 1 base for J; bases not matched to a gene: 10. The CDR3 sequence is 17 residues long. Here the CDR3 reads CASSPYVKTGANTEAFF. The CDR3 coding sequence is TGTGCCAGCTCACCTTACGTAAAGACAGGGGCGAACACTGAAGCTTTCTTT.

This rearrangement joins TRBV28 to TRBJ1-5; TRBD1 matches at 7 bases. V trimming: 6 bases; J trimming: 1 base; junction bases outside the gene matches: 6. The CDR3 has 15 residues. CDR1 is MDHEN and CDR2 is SYDVKM in the germline V gene. The CDR3 DNA sequence: TGTGCCAGCAGAAGTCCGACAGGGAGCAATCAGCCCCAGCATTTT. Translating it yields CASRSPTGSNQPQHF. Looking up the rest from reference TRBV28 and TRBJ1-5 gives the full variable domain: DVKVTQSSRYLVKRTGEKVFLECVQDMDHENMFWYRQDPGLGLRLIYFSYDVKMKEKGDIPEGYSVSREKKERFSLILESASTNQTSMYLCASRSPTGSNQPQHFGDGTRLSIL.

V gene TRBV30 combines with J gene TRBJ1-1, with a possible D match to TRBD1 (5 bases). The CDR3 consists of 16 residues. Germline V gene sequence: CDR1 GTSNPN, CDR2 SVGIG (reference sequence). V was shortened by 2 bases and J by 2 bases, with 18 bases between the two germline ends. The CDR3: CAWSSGLGSINTEAFF. CDR3 bases: TGTGCCTGGAGTTCAGGGTTGGGCAGCATAAACACTGAAGCTTTCTTT.

V is TRBV28 and J is TRBJ2-1, with TRBD2 matching 7 bases. The CDR3 spans 18 residues. From germline, CDR1 is MDHEN and CDR2 SYDVKM. Trimming removed 3 bases from V and 5 bases from J; junction bases left unmatched: 16. The CDR3 here is CASSLVAVGGPLNNEQFF. The CDR3 DNA is TGTGCCAGCAGTTTGGTTGCCGTGGGAGGGCCCCTTAACAATGAGCAGTTCTTC.

In this sample, this clone turned up once. The chain carries TRBV30 and TRBJ1-2, with 7 positions matching TRBD1. V was clipped by 2 bases and J by 3 bases; unmatched bases: 6. The CDR3 loop spans 14 amino acids. CDR1 and CDR2 from the germline V gene are GTSNPN and SVGIG (reference sequence). CDR3 sequence (DNA): TGTGCCTGGAGTCCACAGGGGCTCGACTATGGCTACACCTTC. Translating it yields CAWSPQGLDYGYTF.

The chain has TRBV3-1 (or the pseudogene TRBV3-2) and TRBJ2-7; 7 bases align to TRBD1. V trimming: 3 bases; J trimming: 0 bases; junction bases outside the gene matches: 8. Germline V gene lookup returns CDR1 LGHDT and CDR2 YNNKEL (reference sequence). The CDR3 totals 16 residues. DNA of the CDR3: TGTGCCAGCAGCCAGAGGAACAGGGGAACCTCCTACGAGCAGTACTTC. Protein sequence: CASSQRNRGTSYEQYF.

The J gene is TRBJ1-2, the V gene TRBV28; 8 bases line up with TRBD1. CDR3 length: 16 amino acids. The ends lost 5 bases at V and 5 bases at J; junction bases unmatched: 13. Germline lookup yields CDR1 MDHEN and CDR2 SYDVKM. CDR3 sequence (DNA): TGTGCCAGCAGTGGACTCACAGGGGGGAGTGATTATGGCTACACCTTC. Translated, it gives CASSGLTGGSDYGYTF.

The chain employs TRBV6-1 and TRBJ2-4, with a tentative D call TRBD2 (5 bases). Germline loops: CDR1 MNHNS, CDR2 SASEGT. CDR3 size: 16 residues. V was shortened by 0 bases and J by 0 bases, with 9 bases between the two germline ends. The CDR3: CASSEAGSLAKNIQYF. CDR3 in DNA: TGTGCCAGCAGTGAAGCGGGGAGCCTAGCCAAAAACATTCAGTACTTC.

The chain carries TRBV13 and TRBJ2-1; 8 bases map to TRBD2. The CDR3 sequence is 15 residues long. V trimming: 4 bases; J trimming: 8 bases; junction bases outside the gene matches: 10. Germline values: CDR1 PRHDT, CDR2 FYEKMQ (reference sequence). The DNA for the CDR3 is TGTGCCAGCAGCTCCGGGACTAGTCGTCTCGATGAGCAGTTCTTC. Its protein product is CASSSGTSRLDEQFF.

J is TRBJ2-7 and V is TRBV21-1; the table's D call TRBD1 went unverified against the DNA. TRBV21-1 is described as a pseudogene. The CDR3 runs 15 residues. Written as DNA, the CDR3 is TGTGCCAGCAGCAACCCGGGACAGGTGATGCACGAGCAGTACTTC. Translated, it gives CASSNPGQVMHEQYF.

This clone was found once. In nucleotides, the CDR3 is TGCGCCAGCAGCCCGGGGACAGGGGGCCCACCTGAAGCTTTCTTT. It yields the protein CASSPGTGGPPEAFF. This chain joins TRBV5-1 and TRBJ1-1, with 12 nucleotides matching TRBD1. The CDR3 runs 15 residues. The J segment lost 6 bases and the V segment lost 4 bases, leaving 7 bases of the junction unmatched. Germline values: CDR1 SGHRS, CDR2 YFSETQ.